This TCR beta chain came from a study of cytomegalovirus exposure and HLA in healthy donors. Study outcomes and limitations: Several V segments, TRBV6-2 and TRBV6-3 among them, could not be told apart and were dropped.

The count of this clone is one. Its matching antigen is unknown. 13 Jbeta primers and 60 Vbeta primers were used for the PCR. As processed by the authors: A later analysis counted about 80 million unique TCR beta chains, some 11 million shared. This table comes from immunoSEQ multiplex PCR, and its TCRdb copy is limited to in-frame clones, with some not included. V and J calls and clone size are given by that table; D and trimming were obtained from the DNA. This sample yields around 120,000 clones, of which 80% are seen a single time; 4% belongs to the top ten. Trimming cost V 1 base and J 4 bases, with 17 bases left between them. CDR3 size: 17 residues. The germline V gene has CDR1 MNHNS and CDR2 SASEGT.

This chain joins TRBV6-1 and TRBJ2-4; D possibly corresponds to TRBD1 (5 bases). The TCR was taken from a woman aged 40 to 50 in good health and CMV-seronegative. Sequencing was carried out using PBMCs. CDR3: CASSEGPQGFGKNIQYF. The CDR3 region has the DNA TGTGCCAGCAGTGAAGGCCCCCAGGGATTTGGGAAAAACATTCAGTACTTC.